Following are 21 T cell receptor beta chains from one sample sequenced in a study of early T cells in non-severe SARS-CoV-2 infection. From the 5' RACE reads, TCRdb called clonotypes with MiXCR, one entry per CDR3 protein. The table lists around 46,000 distinct CDR3 sequences, more than 4.5% of them singletons. Sequencing used whole blood, obtained at baseline. Receptors were obtained from an adult who was a healthcare worker with PCR-confirmed SARS-CoV-2 infection or an uninfected control (not recorded which).

This clonotype was counted ten times or more. The rearrangement links TRBV29-1 to TRBJ1-2, with D hard to call. The CDR3 sequence is 12 residues long. The germline V gene encodes CDR1 SQVTM and CDR2 ANQGSEA. The V end was cut by 5 bases, the J end by 8 bases, with 15 bases between. Here the CDR3 DNA reads TGCAGCGTTCCCCATTCCGAGGGCGGCTACACCTTC. Protein product: CSVPHSEGGYTF. Full variable domain (remainder filled in from reference TRBV29-1 and TRBJ1-2): SAVISQKPSRDICQRGTSLTIQCQVDSQVTMMFWYRQQPGQSLTLIATANQGSEATYESGFVIDKFPISRPNLTFSTLTVSNMSPEDSSIYLCSVPHSEGGYTFGSGTRLTVV.

This clonotype was detected a few times. The V and J genes are TRBV9 and TRBJ2-5, with D perhaps matching TRBD1 (5 bases). The germline CDR1 and CDR2 sequences are SGDLS and YYNGEE. Trimming took 0 bases from V and 4 from J, leaving 13 bases between them. This CDR3 contains 15 residues. This CDR3 is CASSVVGTGGETQYF. The CDR3 nucleotides read TGTGCCAGCAGCGTAGTGGGTACAGGCGGAGAGACCCAGTACTTC. The variable domain in full, with the rest retrieved from reference TRBV9 and TRBJ2-5, is DSGVTQTPKHLITATGQRVTLRCSPRSGDLSVYWYQQSLDQGLQFLIQYYNGEERAKGNILERFSAQQFPDLHSELNLSSLELGDSALYFCASSVVGTGGETQYFGPGTRLLVL.

At least ten counts were recorded for this clonotype. The chain has TRBV10-3 and TRBJ1-2; possibly TRBD1 for D (5 bases). The CDR3 loop spans 15 amino acids. The V and J ends lost 6 bases and 0 bases respectively, with 14 bases between them. Germline V gene data show CDR1 as ENHRY and CDR2 as SYGVKD. CDR3 amino acids: CAIREGQGANYGYTF. The CDR3 region has the DNA TGTGCCATCAGGGAGGGCCAGGGAGCTAACTATGGCTACACCTTC.

This clonotype occurred many times. The J gene is TRBJ2-7, the V gene TRBV29-1; a weak D match, TRBD2 (5 bases). Deletions cut 2 bases from V and 5 bases from J, with 13 bases between. This CDR3 region has 13 residues. Germline assignment: CDR1 SQVTM and CDR2 ANQGSEA. The CDR3 region is CSVESRGSDEQYF. DNA for the CDR3: TGCAGCGTTGAATCTCGCGGGTCCGACGAGCAGTACTTC.

This clonotype was detected ten times or more. J is TRBJ2-1 and V is TRBV5-1; D not certain. The length of the CDR3 is 13 residues. Germline V lookup: CDR1 SGHRS, CDR2 YFSETQ. V was clipped by 5 bases and J by 3 bases, with 9 bases between them. The CDR3: CASRWGGYNEQFF. The CDR3 DNA sequence: TGCGCCAGCAGGTGGGGTGGCTACAATGAGCAGTTCTTC. Together with reference TRBV5-1 and TRBJ2-1, the CDR3 gives the full variable domain: KAGVTQTPRYLIKTRGQQVTLSCSPISGHRSVSWYQQTPGQGLQFLFEYFSETQRNKGNFPGRFSGRQFSNSRSEMNVSTLELGDSALYLCASRWGGYNEQFFGPGTRLTVL.

The sample holds many counts of this clonotype. The gene calls are TRBV29-1 and TRBJ2-4; D unresolved. Deletions cut 2 bases from V and 5 bases from J, with 7 bases between. The V gene's germline CDR1 is SQVTM and CDR2 ANQGSEA. The CDR3 loop spans 12 amino acids. DNA of the CDR3: TGCAGCGTTGAAAGTTACGAAAACATTCAGTACTTC. It specifies CSVESYENIQYF.

There are many counts of this clonotype. This chain connects TRBV4-1 to TRBJ2-1; 9 bases fit TRBD2. Germline CDR1 is MGHRA and CDR2 is YSYEKL. This CDR3 comprises 16 residues. The ends lost 0 bases at V and 6 bases at J; junction bases unmatched: 6. CDR3 coding DNA: TGCGCCAGCAGCCAAGATACCACTAGCGGGTTCAATGAGCAGTTCTTC. It specifies CASSQDTTSGFNEQFF.

Sample share makes this clonotype medium-sized. This rearrangement joins TRBV4-2 to TRBJ1-3, with D hard to call. The CDR3 contains 12 residues. The germline V gene encodes CDR1 LGHNA and CDR2 YNFKEQ. V was clipped by 11 bases and J by 4 bases, with 12 bases between them. This chain's CDR3 is CASGSEGNTIYF. In DNA form, the CDR3 reads TGTGCCTCCGGGTCTGAAGGAAACACCATATATTTT.

This clonotype was observed many times. The chain combines TRBV12-3 or TRBV12-4 with TRBJ2-5, with D unclear. The CDR3 runs 13 residues. The V gene lost 6 bases and the J gene lost 5 bases, with 13 bases spanning the gap. CDR3 sequence: CASSSPVGETQYF. In DNA, the CDR3 is TGTGCCAGCAGCTCACCGGTCGGGGAGACCCAGTACTTC.

This chain links TRBV11-2 with TRBJ2-2; 10 bases match TRBD1. Germline V gives CDR1 SGHAT, CDR2 FQNNGV. Trimming took 3 bases from V and 4 from J; bases not matched to a gene: 2. The CDR3 is made up of 15 amino acids. CDR3 amino acids: CASSLGQGRTGELFF. For the CDR3, the DNA is TGTGCCAGCAGCTTGGGACAGGGGCGCACCGGGGAGCTGTTTTTT. Complete variable domain (other parts from reference TRBV11-2 and TRBJ2-2): EAGVAQSPRYKIIEKRQSVAFWCNPISGHATLYWYQQILGQGPKLLIQFQNNGVVDDSQLPKDRFSAERLKGVDSTLKIQPAKLEDSAVYLCASSLGQGRTGELFFGEGSRLTVL.

This clonotype came up many times. J is TRBJ2-3 and V is TRBV10-3, with TRBD2 matching over 10 bases. Unmatched junction bases numbered 4, after V lost 5 bases and J lost 2 bases. CDR1 is ENHRY, CDR2 SYGVKD, per germline. The CDR3 has 15 residues. The CDR3 is CAISLAGDLTDTQYF. The CDR3 DNA reads TGTGCCATCAGTCTAGCGGGAGATCTCACAGATACGCAGTATTTT.

The rearrangement links TRBV6-5 to TRBJ2-7; TRBD1 matches at 8 bases. Germline V gene lookup returns CDR1 MNHEY and CDR2 SVGAGI. V trimming: 6 bases; J trimming: 3 bases; junction bases outside the gene matches: 13. This CDR3 has 16 amino acids. The CDR3 nucleotides read TGTGCCAGCAGGAGGGCAGGGGGCCGGCTCGGCTACGAGCAGTACTTC. This sequence encodes CASRRAGGRLGYEQYF.

The chain carries TRBV7-2 and TRBJ1-1, with 9 bases aligning to TRBD1. This CDR3 contains 13 residues. The V and J ends lost 6 bases and 4 bases, in that order; junction bases with no gene match: 3. Per the germline V gene, CDR1 is SGHTA and CDR2 is FQGNSA. The CDR3: CASRVTGGTEAFF. As DNA, the CDR3 is TGTGCCAGCAGGGTGACAGGGGGCACTGAAGCTTTCTTT.

The table lists this clonotype with a few counts. J is TRBJ2-2 and V is TRBV20-1; 9 bases are a match to TRBD1. The CDR3 consists of 15 residues. Germline loops: CDR1 DFQATT, CDR2 SNEGSKA (reference sequence). Trimming took 5 bases from V and 5 from J; bases not matched to a gene: 9. CDR3 in DNA: TGCAGTGCTGGAACAGGGGGCGAAAAGACCGGGGAGCTGTTTTTT. Protein product: CSAGTGGEKTGELFF.

This clonotype appeared a few times. J is TRBJ2-3 and V is TRBV2; D remains ambiguous. Per germline, CDR1 SNHLY and CDR2 FYNNEI. This CDR3 region has 13 residues. Trimming took off 2 bases at V and 0 bases at J, with 3 bases between the two ends. The chain's CDR3 is CASSEPSTDTQYF. The CDR3 nucleotides are TGTGCCAGCAGTGAACCCAGCACAGATACGCAGTATTTT.

This clonotype was observed a few times. The chain couples TRBV2 to TRBJ1-1, with a possible D match to TRBD1 (6 bases). Trimming left V 5 bases short and J 4 bases short, with 17 bases between. In germline, CDR1 is SNHLY, CDR2 FYNNEI. The length of the CDR3 is 15 residues. The CDR3 DNA reads as TGTGCCAGCAGTACCCACAGGGTGGAGGGCACTGAAGCTTTCTTT. This gives the protein CASSTHRVEGTEAFF. The variable domain in full, with the rest retrieved from reference TRBV2 and TRBJ1-1, is EPEVTQTPSHQVTQMGQEVILRCVPISNHLYFYWYRQILGQKVEFLVSFYNNEISEKSEIFDDQFSVERPDGSNFTLKIRSTKLEDSAMYFCASSTHRVEGTEAFFGQGTRLTVV.

This clonotype has at least ten counts. The rearrangement joins TRBV11-2 to TRBJ2-5; D is unresolved. V was trimmed by 9 bases and J by 2 bases, leaving 22 bases between them. From germline, CDR1 is SGHAT and CDR2 FQNNGV. The CDR3 consists of 16 residues. The CDR3 spells CASSPPWTDIQETQYF. The CDR3 bases are TGTGCCAGTTCCCCCCCCTGGACCGATATTCAAGAGACCCAGTACTTC. The full variable domain, in which reference TRBV11-2 and TRBJ2-5 provide the parts outside the CDR3, is EAGVAQSPRYKIIEKRQSVAFWCNPISGHATLYWYQQILGQGPKLLIQFQNNGVVDDSQLPKDRFSAERLKGVDSTLKIQPAKLEDSAVYLCASSPPWTDIQETQYFGPGTRLLVL.

This clonotype was recorded at least ten times. This sequence joins TRBV7-9 and TRBJ2-2, with a tentative D call TRBD2 (7 bases). In germline, CDR1 is SEHNR, CDR2 FQNEAQ (reference sequence). CDR3 length equals 16 residues. The V and J ends lost 5 bases and 5 bases respectively, with 18 bases between them. CDR3 coding DNA: TGTGCCAGCAGCACAGGGTTGCGGGAGTGGACCGGGGAGCTGTTTTTT. Protein sequence: CASSTGLREWTGELFF.

This clonotype has at least ten counts. In DNA, the CDR3 is TGCGCCAGCAGCGAAGTCGGAGGGGCCATTCAGTACTTC. It yields the protein CASSEVGGAIQYF. The chain is built from TRBV4-1 and TRBJ2-4; weak D call: TRBD2 (6 bases). V lost 5 bases, J lost 9 bases, and 14 bases lay in between. Germline V gene data show CDR1 as MGHRA and CDR2 as YSYEKL. The CDR3 is 13 residues long.

This clonotype has just a few counts. The rearrangement uses TRBV11-2 and TRBJ1-2; D is perhaps TRBD1 (5 bases). The CDR3 covers 14 residues. Trimming pared 1 base from V and 4 bases from J, leaving 10 bases between. CDR1 and CDR2 from the germline V gene are SGHAT and FQNNGV. CDR3 coding DNA: TGTGCCAGCAGCTTAGGGCAGGGAGGCTATGGCTACACCTTC. This translates into CASSLGQGGYGYTF. Full variable domain (remainder filled in from reference TRBV11-2 and TRBJ1-2): EAGVAQSPRYKIIEKRQSVAFWCNPISGHATLYWYQQILGQGPKLLIQFQNNGVVDDSQLPKDRFSAERLKGVDSTLKIQPAKLEDSAVYLCASSLGQGGYGYTFGSGTRLTVV.

This clonotype was picked up many times. This chain uses TRBV29-1 with TRBJ2-7, with D possibly being TRBD2 (5 bases). V was trimmed by 4 bases and J by 0 bases, leaving 13 bases between them. Germline V gives CDR1 SQVTM, CDR2 ANQGSEA. The CDR3 totals 14 residues. As DNA, the CDR3 is TGCAGCGTTGTTAAGGAGGCAAGCTCCTACGAGCAGTACTTC. It encodes CSVVKEASSYEQYF.